Listed below are T cell receptor beta chains from one sample, sequenced in a study of control samples from healthy donors and cancer patients. Sequencing was performed with immunoSEQ multiplex PCR; in TCRdb, only in-frame clones are kept and a portion is missing. The sample has roughly 100,000 clones; approximately 92% are singletons. Source material: blood. The receptor source for this set is a human donor in good health. The donor label of this sample is uncertain. CDR3s include the opening cysteine and the closing phenylalanine or tryptophan. D genes are given only for firm matches. Size values are once, few and many counts, or a class for expanded clones, and some rows have none.

length	V	size	J	D	DNA	CDR3
15	TRBV24-1	-	TRBJ2-5	-	TGTGCCACCAGTCGAGGGGGGATGGAACAAGAGACCCAGTACTTC	CATSRGGMEQETQYF
13	TRBV12-5	few	TRBJ1-1	-	TGTGCTAGTGGTTTGAGTCAGAACACTGAAGCTTTCTTT	CASGLSQNTEAFF
15	TRBV2	-	TRBJ1-4	-	TGTGCCAGCAGGGACGACGCGGCAGTTAATGAAAAACTGTTTTTT	CASRDDAAVNEKLFF
15	TRBV19	-	TRBJ2-1	TRBD1	TGTGCCAGTAGTATTCCAGGGGGCCACTACAATGAGCAGTTCTTC	CASSIPGGHYNEQFF
13	TRBV5-1	-	TRBJ2-2	-	TGCGCCAGCAGCTTAGGGGGCACCGGGGAGCTGTTTTTT	CASSLGGTGELFF
14	TRBV4-3	-	TRBJ1-2	-	TGCGCCAGCAGCCAACAGGGCCCCGATTGGGGCTACACCTTC	CASSQQGPDWGYTF
16	TRBV7-8	-	TRBJ1-6	TRBD1	TGTGCCAGCAGCTCCACCCGACAGGGGTATAATTCACCCCTCCACTTT	CASSSTRQGYNSPLHF
16	TRBV5-1	-	TRBJ1-2	TRBD1	TGCGCCAGCAGCTTGGCCACCTCCCTGGGACAGAGTAACCTCCTCTTC	CASSLATSLGQSNLLF
13	TRBV24-1	-	TRBJ2-7	-	TGTGCCACCAGTGGTCCAAACAGCTACGAGCAGTACTTC	CATSGPNSYEQYF
18	TRBV28	-	TRBJ1-5	-	TGTGCCAGCCAACCAAGGCTATCAGCCAGGACAAGCAATCAGCCCCAGCATTTT	CASQPRLSARTSNQPQHF
17	TRBV18	-	TRBJ1-2	-	TGTGCCAGCTCACCAGAAGTGGCAGCCTCTTCTCACTATGGCTACACCTTC	CASSPEVAASSHYGYTF
15	TRBV15	-	TRBJ2-2	-	TGTGCCGTTTCTGAGGGGGGACGGAGGACCGGGGAGCTGTTTTTT	CAVSEGGRRTGELFF
13	TRBV7-2	-	TRBJ1-2	TRBD1	TGTGCCAGTAGCTGGGGACAGGCTTATGGCTACACCTTC	CASSWGQAYGYTF
15	TRBV10-3	-	TRBJ2-2	TRBD2	TGTGCCATTCGTAGCGGGGGGGCGAACACCGGGGAGCTGTTTTTT	CAIRSGGANTGELFF
13	TRBV7-9	-	TRBJ2-7	-	TGTGCCAGCAGCTCCGGACATACCTACGAGCAGTACTTC	CASSSGHTYEQYF
15	TRBV27	-	TRBJ2-2	TRBD1	TGTGCCAGCAGTCCGCTAGGACAGGGCACCGGGGAGCTGTTTTTT	CASSPLGQGTGELFF
13	TRBV5-4	-	TRBJ1-2	-	TGTGCCAGCAGCACAGACCATAACTATGGCTACACCTTC	CASSTDHNYGYTF
14	TRBV19	-	TRBJ2-7	TRBD1	TGTGCCAGTAGTATGGGACAGGGGGCCTACGAGCAGTACTTC	CASSMGQGAYEQYF
12	TRBV12-3/TRBV12-4	-	TRBJ2-2	-	TGTGCCAGCAGTCAAGACACCGGGGAGCTGTTTTTT	CASSQDTGELFF
16	TRBV5-1	-	TRBJ2-1	TRBD2	TGCGCCAGCAGCTTGCTAGCGGGGGGTGTCGGGAATGAGCAGTTCTTC	CASSLLAGGVGNEQFF
15	TRBV9	once	TRBJ2-5	TRBD1	TGTGCCAGCAGCATCACAGGGGGATCGGTGGAGACCCAGTACTTC	CASSITGGSVETQYF
14	TRBV11-2	-	TRBJ2-1	-	TGTGCCAGCAGCTTTGGGGAAAGAACAAATGAGCAGTTCTTC	CASSFGERTNEQFF